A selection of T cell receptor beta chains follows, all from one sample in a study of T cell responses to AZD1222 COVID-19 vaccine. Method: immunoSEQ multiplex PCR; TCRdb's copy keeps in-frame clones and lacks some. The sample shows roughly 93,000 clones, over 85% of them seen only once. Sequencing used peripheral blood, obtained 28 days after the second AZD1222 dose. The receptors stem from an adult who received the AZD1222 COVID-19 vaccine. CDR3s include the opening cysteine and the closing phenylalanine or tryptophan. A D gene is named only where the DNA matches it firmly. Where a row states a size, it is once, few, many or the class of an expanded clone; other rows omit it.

CDR3 protein: CASSSGQGAREQYF
CDR3 DNA: TGTGCCAGCAGTTCGGGACAGGGGGCTCGCGAGCAGTACTTC
J gene: TRBJ2-7
CDR3 length: 14
V gene: TRBV28
D gene: TRBD1
clone size: -

CDR3 protein: CASSPVMAGKAFF
CDR3 DNA: TGTGCCAGCAGCCCGGTGATGGCCGGGAAAGCTTTCTTT
J gene: TRBJ1-1
CDR3 length: 13
V gene: TRBV6-5
D gene: -
clone size: -

CDR3 protein: CASSPTRAKDTEAFF
CDR3 DNA: TGTGCCAGCTCACCAACCCGGGCCAAGGACACTGAAGCTTTCTTT
J gene: TRBJ1-1
CDR3 length: 15
V gene: TRBV18
D gene: -
clone size: -

CDR3 protein: CASSQGQTNSPLHF
CDR3 DNA: TGCGCCAGCAGCCAAGGACAGACCAATTCACCCCTCCACTTT
J gene: TRBJ1-6
CDR3 length: 14
V gene: TRBV4-3
D gene: -
clone size: few

CDR3 protein: CASSKRPGQNTGELFF
CDR3 DNA: TGTGCCAGCTCGAAACGGCCGGGACAGAACACCGGGGAGCTGTTTTTT
J gene: TRBJ2-2
CDR3 length: 16
V gene: TRBV18
D gene: -
clone size: once

CDR3 protein: CATSSGQNGLFF
CDR3 DNA: TGTGCCACCAGCAGCGGACAGAATGGACTGTTTTTT
J gene: TRBJ1-4
CDR3 length: 12
V gene: TRBV15
D gene: -
clone size: -

CDR3 protein: CASSLDRFGGSPNTGELFF
CDR3 DNA: TGTGCCAGCAGCTTAGATCGGTTCGGGGGGTCCCCGAACACCGGGGAGCTGTTTTTT
J gene: TRBJ2-2
CDR3 length: 19
V gene: TRBV11-2
D gene: TRBD2
clone size: -

CDR3 protein: CASSPDSNSPLHF
CDR3 DNA: TGTGCCAGCAGCCCCGACAGTAATTCACCCCTCCACTTT
J gene: TRBJ1-6
CDR3 length: 13
V gene: TRBV7-6
D gene: -
clone size: -

CDR3 protein: CASSLTPSGRGGDNEQFF
CDR3 DNA: TGTGCCAGCAGCTTAACCCCCTCAGGGCGAGGGGGGGACAATGAGCAGTTCTTC
J gene: TRBJ2-1
CDR3 length: 18
V gene: TRBV7-3
D gene: -
clone size: -

CDR3 protein: CASSYRGSYNEQFF
CDR3 DNA: TGTGCCAGCAGCTACAGGGGATCCTACAATGAGCAGTTCTTC
J gene: TRBJ2-1
CDR3 length: 14
V gene: TRBV11-2
D gene: TRBD1
clone size: -

CDR3 protein: CASSEPGRYSGANVLTF
CDR3 DNA: TGTGCCAGCAGTGAACCCGGCCGATACTCTGGGGCCAACGTCCTGACTTTC
J gene: TRBJ2-6
CDR3 length: 17
V gene: TRBV25-1
D gene: -
clone size: -

CDR3 protein: CASSEVGSETQYF
CDR3 DNA: TGTGCCAGCAGTGAAGTGGGGTCCGAGACCCAGTACTTC
J gene: TRBJ2-5
CDR3 length: 13
V gene: TRBV2
D gene: -
clone size: -

CDR3 protein: CASSPRQGPKSYEQYF
CDR3 DNA: TGTGCCAGCAGCCCCCGACAGGGGCCGAAATCCTACGAGCAGTACTTC
J gene: TRBJ2-7
CDR3 length: 16
V gene: TRBV7-3
D gene: TRBD1
clone size: -

CDR3 protein: CASSIAHVQAMDQPQHF
CDR3 DNA: TGTGCCAGTAGTATAGCCCATGTGCAGGCGATGGATCAGCCCCAGCATTTT
J gene: TRBJ1-5
CDR3 length: 17
V gene: TRBV19
D gene: -
clone size: -

CDR3 protein: CASSLTARYEQFF
CDR3 DNA: TGTGCCAGCAGCTTAACAGCGCGCTATGAGCAGTTCTTC
J gene: TRBJ2-1
CDR3 length: 13
V gene: TRBV7-9
D gene: -
clone size: -

CDR3 protein: CASSLGVNTGELFF
CDR3 DNA: TGTGCCAGCAGTTTGGGGGTGAACACCGGGGAGCTGTTTTTT
J gene: TRBJ2-2
CDR3 length: 14
V gene: TRBV28
D gene: -
clone size: -

CDR3 protein: CASSLAWGGHNEQFF
CDR3 DNA: TGTGCCAGCAGCTTAGCATGGGGGGGCCACAATGAGCAGTTCTTC
J gene: TRBJ2-1
CDR3 length: 15
V gene: TRBV13
D gene: -
clone size: -

CDR3 protein: CASSEGQGGNTIYF
CDR3 DNA: TGTGCCAGCAGTGAAGGACAGGGTGGAAACACCATATATTTT
J gene: TRBJ1-3
CDR3 length: 14
V gene: TRBV6-4
D gene: TRBD1
clone size: once

CDR3 protein: CASSIAGYDSNQPQHF
CDR3 DNA: TGTGCCAGTAGTATAGCAGGGTACGATAGCAATCAGCCCCAGCATTTT
J gene: TRBJ1-5
CDR3 length: 16
V gene: TRBV19
D gene: -
clone size: -

CDR3 protein: CASSLGGFSAGSGANVLTF
CDR3 DNA: TGTGCCAGCAGCTTAGGGGGTTTCAGTGCTGGCTCTGGGGCCAACGTCCTGACTTTC
J gene: TRBJ2-6
CDR3 length: 19
V gene: TRBV7-6
D gene: -
clone size: -

CDR3 protein: CASSPRESKGLGAFF
CDR3 DNA: TGTGCCAGCTCACCGCGGGAAAGTAAGGGCCTGGGAGCTTTCTTT
J gene: TRBJ1-1
CDR3 length: 15
V gene: TRBV18
D gene: -
clone size: -

CDR3 protein: CASSKRGRTTGELFF
CDR3 DNA: TGTGCCAGCAGCAAACGGGGGCGGACCACCGGGGAGCTGTTTTTT
J gene: TRBJ2-2
CDR3 length: 15
V gene: TRBV21-1
D gene: -
clone size: -